This T cell receptor beta chain derives from a study of T cells in Graves' hyperthyroidism and ophthalmopathy. The CDR3 is 14 residues long. Germline V gene sequence: CDR1 SGHRS, CDR2 YFSETQ. V lost 0 bases and J 3 bases, leaving 6 bases between the germline ends. Template material for amplifying TCR beta CDR3 regions consisted of RNA transcripts. HTBI primers were used for first-round RT-PCR of the TCR CDR3. TCRdb passed the multiplex PCR reads through MiXCR, listing each CDR3 protein once. In the table there are under 350,000 distinct CDR3 sequences, roughly 18% of which are singletons. The sequence derives from a woman between 50 and 59 years old with Graves' hyperthyroidism. Sample: blood. This chain uses TRBV5-1 with TRBJ2-2; weak D call: TRBD1 (6 bases). This CDR3 is CASSLEGDTGELFF. As DNA, the CDR3 is TGCGCCAGCAGCTTGGAGGGGGACACCGGGGAGCTGTTTTTT.